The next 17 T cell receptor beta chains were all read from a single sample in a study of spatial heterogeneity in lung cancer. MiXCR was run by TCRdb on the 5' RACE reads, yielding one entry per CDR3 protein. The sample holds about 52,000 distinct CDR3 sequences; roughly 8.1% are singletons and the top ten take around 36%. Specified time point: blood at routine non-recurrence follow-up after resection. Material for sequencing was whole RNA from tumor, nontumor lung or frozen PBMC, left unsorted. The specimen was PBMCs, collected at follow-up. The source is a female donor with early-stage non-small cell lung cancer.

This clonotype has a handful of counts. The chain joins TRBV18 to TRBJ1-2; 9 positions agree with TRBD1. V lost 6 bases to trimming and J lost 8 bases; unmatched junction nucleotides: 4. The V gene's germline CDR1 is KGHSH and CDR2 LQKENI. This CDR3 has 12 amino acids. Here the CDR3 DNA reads TGTGCCAGCTCGCCGGACAGGGGAGGCTACACCTTC. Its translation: CASSPDRGGYTF.

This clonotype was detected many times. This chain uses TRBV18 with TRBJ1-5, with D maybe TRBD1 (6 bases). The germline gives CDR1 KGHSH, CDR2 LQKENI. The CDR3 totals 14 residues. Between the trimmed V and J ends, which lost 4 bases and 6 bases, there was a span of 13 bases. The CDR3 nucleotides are TGTGCCAGCTCACAAACAGGGTATTTTCAGCCCCAGCATTTT. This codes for CASSQTGYFQPQHF.

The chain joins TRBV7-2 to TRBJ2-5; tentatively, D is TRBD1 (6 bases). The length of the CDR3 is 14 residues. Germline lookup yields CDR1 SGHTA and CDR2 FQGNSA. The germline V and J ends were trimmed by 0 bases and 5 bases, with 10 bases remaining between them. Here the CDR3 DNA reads TGTGCCAGCAGCTTAGCGGGGGCAGGGGAGACCCAGTACTTC. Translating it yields CASSLAGAGETQYF.

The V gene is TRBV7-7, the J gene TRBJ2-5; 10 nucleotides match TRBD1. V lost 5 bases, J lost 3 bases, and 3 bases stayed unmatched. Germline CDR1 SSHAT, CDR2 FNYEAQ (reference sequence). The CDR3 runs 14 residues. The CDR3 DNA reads TGTGCCAGCAGCGCCGGGACAGGGGAAGAGACCCAGTACTTC. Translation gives CASSAGTGEETQYF.

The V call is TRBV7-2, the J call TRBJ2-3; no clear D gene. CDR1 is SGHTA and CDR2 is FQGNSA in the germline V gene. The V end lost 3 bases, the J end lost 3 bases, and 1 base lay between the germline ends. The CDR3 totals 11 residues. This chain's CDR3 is CASSFTDTQYF. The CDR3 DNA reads TGTGCCAGCAGCTTTACAGATACGCAGTATTTT.

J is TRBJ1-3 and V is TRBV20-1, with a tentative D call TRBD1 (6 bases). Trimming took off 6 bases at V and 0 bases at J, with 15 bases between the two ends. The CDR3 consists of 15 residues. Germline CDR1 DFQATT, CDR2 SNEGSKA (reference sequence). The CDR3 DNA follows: TGCAGTGCGCGATCTACAGGGAACTCTGGAAACACCATATATTTT. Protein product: CSARSTGNSGNTIYF.

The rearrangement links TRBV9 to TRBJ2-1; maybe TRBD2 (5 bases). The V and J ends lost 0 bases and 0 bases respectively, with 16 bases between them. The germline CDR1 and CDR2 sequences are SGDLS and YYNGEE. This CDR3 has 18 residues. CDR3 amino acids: CASSVGGRTKSSYNEQFF. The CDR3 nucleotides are TGTGCCAGCAGCGTAGGAGGGCGGACGAAGAGCTCCTACAATGAGCAGTTCTTC.

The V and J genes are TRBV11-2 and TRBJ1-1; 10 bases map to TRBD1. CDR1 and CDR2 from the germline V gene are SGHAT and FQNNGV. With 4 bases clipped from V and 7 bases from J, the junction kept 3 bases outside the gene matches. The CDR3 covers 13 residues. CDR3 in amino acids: CASSSGTGVEAFF. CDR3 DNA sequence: TGTGCCAGCAGCTCTGGGACAGGGGTTGAAGCTTTCTTT.

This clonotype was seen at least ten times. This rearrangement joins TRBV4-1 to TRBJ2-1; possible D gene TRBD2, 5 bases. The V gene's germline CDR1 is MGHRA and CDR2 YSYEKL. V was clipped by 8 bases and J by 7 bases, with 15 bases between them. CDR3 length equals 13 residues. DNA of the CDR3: TGCGCCAGCGTTCTGAGGGCCAAAAATGAGCAGTTCTTC. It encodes CASVLRAKNEQFF.

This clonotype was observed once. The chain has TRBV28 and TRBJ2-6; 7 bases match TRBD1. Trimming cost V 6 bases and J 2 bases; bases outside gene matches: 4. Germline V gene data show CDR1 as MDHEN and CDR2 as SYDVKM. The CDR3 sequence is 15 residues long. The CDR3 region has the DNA TGTGCCAGCAGAAACAGGGGAACTGGGGCCAACGTCCTGACTTTC. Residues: CASRNRGTGANVLTF.

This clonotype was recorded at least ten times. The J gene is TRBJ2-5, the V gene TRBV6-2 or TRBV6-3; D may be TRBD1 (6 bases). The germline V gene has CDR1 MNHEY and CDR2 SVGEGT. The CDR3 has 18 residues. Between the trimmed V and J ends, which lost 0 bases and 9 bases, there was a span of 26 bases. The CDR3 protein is CASSYSPGRDGLKGAQYF. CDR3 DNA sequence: TGTGCCAGCAGTTACTCCCCCGGCAGGGACGGTCTGAAGGGGGCCCAGTACTTC.

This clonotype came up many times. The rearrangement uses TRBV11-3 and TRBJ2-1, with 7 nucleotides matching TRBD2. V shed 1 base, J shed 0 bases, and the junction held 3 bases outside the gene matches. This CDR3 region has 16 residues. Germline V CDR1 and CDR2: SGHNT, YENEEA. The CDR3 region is CASSLGGGSSYNEQFF. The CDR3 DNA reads TGTGCCAGCAGCTTAGGGGGCGGGAGCTCCTACAATGAGCAGTTCTTC.

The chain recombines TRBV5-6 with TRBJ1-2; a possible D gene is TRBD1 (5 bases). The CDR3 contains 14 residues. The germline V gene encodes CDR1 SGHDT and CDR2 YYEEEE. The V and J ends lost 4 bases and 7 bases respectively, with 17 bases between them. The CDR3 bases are TGTGCCAGCAGCCTCGACAGACGCGCATTTGGCTACACCTTC. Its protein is CASSLDRRAFGYTF.

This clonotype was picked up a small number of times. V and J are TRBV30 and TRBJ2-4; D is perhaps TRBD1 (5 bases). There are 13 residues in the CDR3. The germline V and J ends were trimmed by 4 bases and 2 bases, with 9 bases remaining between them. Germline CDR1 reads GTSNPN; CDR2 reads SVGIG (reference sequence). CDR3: CAWNPGTKNIQYF. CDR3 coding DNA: TGTGCCTGGAACCCAGGGACCAAAAACATTCAGTACTTC.

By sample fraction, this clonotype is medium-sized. The CDR3 sequence is CAISESSGGNTGELFF. The CDR3 DNA is TGTGCCATCAGTGAGTCGTCAGGGGGTAACACCGGGGAGCTGTTTTTT. The genes are TRBV10-3 and TRBJ2-2, with TRBD1 matching 7 bases. CDR3 length: 16 amino acids. Germline V gene lookup returns CDR1 ENHRY and CDR2 SYGVKD. The J segment lost 2 bases and the V segment lost 0 bases, leaving 3 bases of the junction unmatched.

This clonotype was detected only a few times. CDR3 in DNA: TGTGCCAGTAGTATAATTGTGAGCACAGATACGCAGTATTTT. This translates into CASSIIVSTDTQYF. V and J are TRBV19 and TRBJ2-3; unclear D gene. The CDR3 extends over 14 amino acids. Germline V CDR1 and CDR2: LNHDA, SQIVND (reference sequence). Trimming removed 2 bases from V and 0 bases from J, with 6 bases in between.

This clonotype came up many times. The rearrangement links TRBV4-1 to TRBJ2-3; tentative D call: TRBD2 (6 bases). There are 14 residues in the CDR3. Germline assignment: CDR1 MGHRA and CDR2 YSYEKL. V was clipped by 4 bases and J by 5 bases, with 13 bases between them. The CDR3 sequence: CASSPTRGEDTQYF. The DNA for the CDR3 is TGCGCCAGCAGCCCGACTAGGGGTGAAGATACGCAGTATTTT.